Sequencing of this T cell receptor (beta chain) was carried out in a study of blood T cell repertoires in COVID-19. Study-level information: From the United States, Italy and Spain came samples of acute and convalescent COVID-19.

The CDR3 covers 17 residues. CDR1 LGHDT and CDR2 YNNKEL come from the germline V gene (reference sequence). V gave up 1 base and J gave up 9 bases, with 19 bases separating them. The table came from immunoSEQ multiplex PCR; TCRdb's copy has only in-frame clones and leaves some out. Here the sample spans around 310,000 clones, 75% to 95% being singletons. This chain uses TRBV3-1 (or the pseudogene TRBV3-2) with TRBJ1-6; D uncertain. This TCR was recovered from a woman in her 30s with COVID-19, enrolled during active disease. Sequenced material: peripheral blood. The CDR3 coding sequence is TGTGCCAGCAGCCAAGGATTCCGGTCCTCGATGAGTTCACCCCTCCACTTT. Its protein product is CASSQGFRSSMSSPLHF.